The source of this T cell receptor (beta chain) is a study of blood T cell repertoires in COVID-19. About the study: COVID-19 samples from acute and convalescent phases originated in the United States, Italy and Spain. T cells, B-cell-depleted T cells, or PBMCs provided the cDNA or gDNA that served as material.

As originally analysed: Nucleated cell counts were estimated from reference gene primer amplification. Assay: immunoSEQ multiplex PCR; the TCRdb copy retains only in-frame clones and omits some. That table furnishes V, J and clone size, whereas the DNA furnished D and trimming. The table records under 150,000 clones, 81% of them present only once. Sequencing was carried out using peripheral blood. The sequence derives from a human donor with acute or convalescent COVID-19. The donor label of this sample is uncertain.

In nucleotides, the CDR3 is TGTGCCAGCAGATACGGGGTACGGGAAAAACTGTTTTTT. As protein: CASRYGVREKLFF. The chain employs TRBV27 and TRBJ1-4; D remains ambiguous. Germline V lookup: CDR1 MNHEY, CDR2 SMNVEV (reference sequence). This CDR3 is 13 amino acids long. V shed 6 bases and J shed 8 bases, with 13 bases lying between them.